This is a list of T cell receptor beta chains from one sample in a study of blood T cells in healthy people across ages. TCRdb ran MiXCR on the 5' RACE reads and lists one entry per CDR3 protein. The repertoire includes about 930,000 distinct CDR3 sequences, 29% of them detected once, and more than 8.5% sits in the top ten. The data also belong to a second study, concerning T cells of mothers and their children.

Sequencing was performed on blood. These receptors all stem from a woman aged 35 to 49 in good health. Both conserved end residues are part of each CDR3. The order of the fields is V gene, D gene, clone size, J gene, CDR3 DNA, CDR3 protein. A D gene is named only where the DNA matches it firmly. A clone size is listed for some rows: how often the clone was seen (once, few, many), or a class if it is expanded.

>TRBV2|TRBD1|-|TRBJ2-7
TGTGCCAGCCGCCGGGACAGGCGCTACGAGCAGTACTTC
CASRRDRRYEQYF
>TRBV12-3/TRBV12-4|TRBD1|many|TRBJ1-6
TGTGCCAGCACGTCCGGGGCAGGGGGATATAATTCACCCCTCCACTTT
CASTSGAGGYNSPLHF
>TRBV20-1|-|-|TRBJ1-2
TGCAGTGCACGGGACGGGGGGCGATCCTATGGCTACACCTTC
CSARDGGRSYGYTF
>TRBV4-1|TRBD2|many|TRBJ2-5
TGCGCCAGCAGCCAAGAGGGGGGACTAGCGTTTGGGGAGACCCAGTACTTC
CASSQEGGLAFGETQYF
>TRBV6-6|-|many|TRBJ1-1
TGTGCCAGCAGCCCTCCGCAAAAGTTGAACACTGAAGCTTTCTTT
CASSPPQKLNTEAFF
>TRBV14|TRBD1|-|TRBJ1-1
TGTGCCAGCAGCCGCTCCGGGACAGGGTTCACTGAAGCTTTCTTT
CASSRSGTGFTEAFF
>TRBV5-1|TRBD2|many|TRBJ2-3
TGCGCCAGCACTCCAGGGTTCCAGCGGGGGACAGATACGCAGTATTTT
CASTPGFQRGTDTQYF
>TRBV20-1|-|few|TRBJ1-5
TGCAGTGCTAGAGATCAACCCACCCAGCCCCAGCATTTT
CSARDQPTQPQHF
>TRBV28|TRBD1|-|TRBJ2-4
TGTGCCAGCAGTTCAAATCGACAGGGTCTAGCCAAAAACATTCAGTACTTC
CASSSNRQGLAKNIQYF
>TRBV20-1|TRBD1|few|TRBJ1-5
TGCAGTGCTAGAGATCCCACAGGGGATTTTGGCAATCAGCCCCAGCATTTT
CSARDPTGDFGNQPQHF
>TRBV18|-|-|TRBJ1-5
TGTGCCAGCTCACGGCCCGGGAACGCAAAATACAATCAGCCCCAGCATTTT
CASSRPGNAKYNQPQHF
>TRBV27|-|few|TRBJ1-6
TGTGCCAGCAGTCTCGGTTATAGACAAGGAGGCAATTCACCCCTCCACTTT
CASSLGYRQGGNSPLHF
>TRBV20-1|-|-|TRBJ2-7
TGCAGTGCTAGACCATCCGGGGAGCCTTACGAGCAGTACTTC
CSARPSGEPYEQYF
>TRBV11-2|-|few|TRBJ2-5
TGTGCCAGCAGCTTAGGCTTCAGGGAGGCGGAGACCCAGTACTTC
CASSLGFREAETQYF
>TRBV7-9|-|few|TRBJ2-3
TGTGCCAGCAGCCTAGGTAGACGCACAGATACGCAGTATTTT
CASSLGRRTDTQYF
>TRBV27|TRBD2|-|TRBJ2-3
TGTGCCAGCAGTCCGAGGACTAGCGGGTGGAACACAGATACGCAGTATTTT
CASSPRTSGWNTDTQYF
>TRBV2|-|many|TRBJ2-7
TGTGCCAGCAGTGGGGACACCTGGCAGTACTTC
CASSGDTWQYF
>TRBV15|-|-|TRBJ1-2
TGTGCCACCAGCACCATAGACGCCGCTAACTATGGCTACACCTTC
CATSTIDAANYGYTF
>TRBV27|-|-|TRBJ2-3
TGTGCCAGCTCCGGAGGGCAGGGAAGCACAGATACGCAGTATTTT
CASSGGQGSTDTQYF
>TRBV14|-|-|TRBJ2-7
TGTGCCAGCAGCCTAAGGCAGGGGGGAACCCTCGAGCAGTACTTC
CASSLRQGGTLEQYF
>TRBV20-1|-|few|TRBJ2-2
TGCAGTGCCGCGGGACATTTGACCAACACCGGGGAGCTGTTTTTT
CSAAGHLTNTGELFF
>TRBV6-5|TRBD1|few|TRBJ2-1
TGTGCCAGTAACCCAACAGGGGGCTTCTACAATGAGCAGTTCTTC
CASNPTGGFYNEQFF
>TRBV29-1|-|few|TRBJ1-2
TGCGCCGGGGGGGACTATGACTACACCTTC
CAGGDYDYTF
>TRBV20-1|TRBD1|few|TRBJ1-5
TGCAGTGCTAGATGGAATCAGGGGGCTCTTCTCAATCAGCCCCAGCATTTT
CSARWNQGALLNQPQHF
>TRBV20-1|-|many|TRBJ1-2
TGCAGTGCTAGTATCCAGGCTAACTATGGCTACACCTTC
CSASIQANYGYTF
>TRBV11-2|TRBD1|-|TRBJ1-4
TGTGCCAGCAGCTTTACACAGGGGGCTGGTGAAAAACTGTTTTTT
CASSFTQGAGEKLFF
>TRBV3-1|-|few|TRBJ2-7
TGTGCCAGCAGCCATCGGCAGGGCGAAAACGAGCAGTACTTC
CASSHRQGENEQYF
>TRBV10-3|-|many|TRBJ2-5
TGTGCCATCGGGACCCAAGAGACCCAGTACTTC
CAIGTQETQYF
>TRBV20-1|-|-|TRBJ2-1
TGCAGTGTTCTTCTGAGGAGGCAGTTCTTC
CSVLLRRQFF
>TRBV12-3/TRBV12-4|-|-|TRBJ2-3
TGTGCCAGCAGCCCAGGGACGGAACGTTATACAGATACGCAGTATTTT
CASSPGTERYTDTQYF
>TRBV7-2|-|-|TRBJ2-5
TGTGCCAGCAGCGATAACAGGGAGGGGCAGTACTTC
CASSDNREGQYF
>TRBV20-1|-|few|TRBJ1-5
TGCAGTGCTGCGAGAGCAGGCTATAGCAATCAGCCCCAGCATTTT
CSAARAGYSNQPQHF
>TRBV6-5|-|-|TRBJ2-5
TGTGCCAGCAGTTACCAGGGGCAAGAGACCCAGTACTTC
CASSYQGQETQYF
>TRBV12-3/TRBV12-4|-|-|TRBJ1-5
TGTGCCAGCAGTTTACGGCAGAATCAGCCCCAGCATTTT
CASSLRQNQPQHF
>TRBV29-1|TRBD1|many|TRBJ2-6
TGCAGCGTTTCCGGGACAGGGAGTTCTGGGGCCAACGTCCTGACTTTC
CSVSGTGSSGANVLTF
>TRBV6-2/TRBV6-3|-|few|TRBJ1-5
TGTGCCAGCAGTTACTCCTCGGGAGAGGGCAGGCAGCCCCAGCATTTT
CASSYSSGEGRQPQHF